This record concerns one TCR beta chain sequence. Germline V gives CDR1 SGHNT, CDR2 YENEEA. This CDR3 spans 15 amino acids. V was cut by 3 bases and J by 1 base, with 12 bases left in between. Original data processing: By means of reference gene primer amplification, nucleated cell counts were estimated. Produced via immunoSEQ multiplex PCR; TCRdb's table is partial and in-frame only. V and J calls and clone size are given by that table; D and trimming were obtained from the DNA. The sample contains about 120,000 clones, 72% of which appear only once. The sample comes from a study of blood T cell repertoires in COVID-19. Turning to the study itself: There were acute and convalescent COVID-19 samples, and they came from the United States, Italy and Spain. T cells, B-cell-depleted T cells, or PBMCs provided the cDNA or gDNA that served as material.

This TCR was recovered from a woman in her fifties or sixties with acute or convalescent COVID-19. Sequences were obtained from peripheral blood. The chain is built from TRBV11-3 and TRBJ1-1; D may be TRBD1 (6 bases). The CDR3 reads CASSFSGAKNTEAFF. The DNA for the CDR3 is TGTGCCAGCAGCTTTTCAGGGGCTAAGAACACTGAAGCTTTCTTT.